One and the same sample provided the 20 T cell receptor beta chains below, sequenced in a study of T cells in Graves' hyperthyroidism and ophthalmopathy. TCR beta CDR3 region amplification was performed from RNA transcripts. First-round RT-PCR with HTBI primers amplified the TCR CDR3 region. TCRdb passed the multiplex PCR reads through MiXCR, listing each CDR3 protein once. This sample has hundreds of thousands of distinct CDR3 sequences, with less than 25% found just once. The sequenced sample was blood. These receptors were obtained from a man younger than 45 with Graves' ophthalmopathy.

This clonotype has only a few counts. This sequence joins TRBV9 and TRBJ1-1, with 10 bases identical to TRBD1. Germline CDR1 is SGDLS and CDR2 is YYNGEE. This CDR3 comprises 15 residues. Unmatched junction bases numbered 8, after V lost 5 bases and J lost 4 bases. The CDR3 bases are TGTGCCAGCAGTCCCGGGACAGGGGCTTTCACTGAAGCTTTCTTT. Protein product: CASSPGTGAFTEAFF.

In this sample, this clonotype turned up many times. V usage is TRBV28 and J usage is TRBJ2-1, with 7 bases lining up with TRBD2. V was clipped by 3 bases and J by 1 base; unmatched bases: 3. Germline V gives CDR1 MDHEN, CDR2 SYDVKM. This CDR3 has 15 amino acids. The CDR3 DNA is TGTGCCAGCAGTTTGGGAGGGTTTTCCTACAATGAGCAGTTCTTC. Its translation: CASSLGGFSYNEQFF.

The chain links TRBV11-2 to TRBJ2-7; TRBD2 matches 8 bases. Trimming removed 0 bases from V and 0 bases from J; junction bases left unmatched: 4. Germline assignment: CDR1 SGHAT and CDR2 FQNNGV. The CDR3 length is 16 residues. Here the CDR3 reads CASSLELAGISYEQYF. The DNA for the CDR3 is TGTGCCAGCAGCTTAGAGCTAGCGGGCATCTCCTACGAGCAGTACTTC. Based on the CDR3 plus reference TRBV11-2 and TRBJ2-7, the full variable domain is EAGVAQSPRYKIIEKRQSVAFWCNPISGHATLYWYQQILGQGPKLLIQFQNNGVVDDSQLPKDRFSAERLKGVDSTLKIQPAKLEDSAVYLCASSLELAGISYEQYFGPGTRLTVT.

This clonotype was detected ten times or more. The gene calls are TRBV6-2 or TRBV6-3 and TRBJ2-1; 7 bases fit TRBD1. Germline V CDR1 and CDR2: MNHEY, SVGEGT. V shed 4 bases, J shed 9 bases, and the junction held 3 bases outside the gene matches. CDR3 length equals 12 residues. The CDR3 reads CASSWTGSEQFF. CDR3 coding DNA: TGTGCCAGCAGTTGGACAGGCAGTGAGCAGTTCTTC.

This chain joins TRBV11-2 and TRBJ1-1; D is undetermined. The CDR3 runs 16 residues. V was cut by 1 base and J by 1 base, with 13 bases left in between. CDR1 SGHAT and CDR2 FQNNGV come from the germline V gene. In nucleotides, the CDR3 is TGTGCCAGCAGCTTAGGTGTGGCAGGAGGGAACACTGAAGCTTTCTTT. Residues: CASSLGVAGGNTEAFF.

This clonotype was counted at least ten times. This chain connects TRBV2 to TRBJ1-1, with D maybe TRBD1 (5 bases). The CDR3 contains 12 residues. V gave up 7 bases and J gave up 0 bases, with 6 bases separating them. Germline CDR1 SNHLY, CDR2 FYNNEI. The CDR3 DNA is TGTGCCAGCATCAGGGTGAACACTGAAGCTTTCTTT. Amino acid sequence: CASIRVNTEAFF.

This clonotype has a count of ten or more. In DNA, the CDR3 is TGCGCCAGCAGTCGACTAGCGGGACAGGCCTACGAGCAGTACTTC. Its translation is CASSRLAGQAYEQYF. The J gene is TRBJ2-7, the V gene TRBV5-1; 11 bases are shared with TRBD2. Germline trimming cut 5 bases from V and 2 bases from J; bases unmatched to any gene: 6. The CDR3 is made up of 15 amino acids. Germline V gene lookup returns CDR1 SGHRS and CDR2 YFSETQ.

The gene calls are TRBV7-9 and TRBJ2-1; the D gene is possibly TRBD1 (5 bases). The CDR3 is 12 amino acids. Germline CDR1 and CDR2: SEHNR and FQNEAQ (reference sequence). The V end was cut by 10 bases, the J end by 4 bases, with 11 bases between. In DNA form, the CDR3 reads TGTGCCAACAGGCGCCCGTACAATGAGCAGTTCTTC. Translated: CANRRPYNEQFF.

The table lists this clonotype with a few counts. The chain has TRBV9 and TRBJ2-5; D unclear. Deletions cut 0 bases from V and 2 bases from J, with 2 bases between. The germline gives CDR1 SGDLS, CDR2 YYNGEE. There are 12 residues in the CDR3. The CDR3 sequence is CASSVDQETQYF. CDR3 nucleotide sequence: TGTGCCAGCAGCGTAGATCAAGAGACCCAGTACTTC.

This chain uses TRBV9 with TRBJ2-1, with D perhaps TRBD1 (5 bases). Per germline, CDR1 SGDLS and CDR2 YYNGEE. This CDR3 is 13 amino acids long. V was shortened by 1 base and J by 9 bases, with 11 bases between the two germline ends. Written as DNA, the CDR3 is TGTGCCAGCAGCGTATTCCAGGGCATTGAGCAGTTCTTC. Translated: CASSVFQGIEQFF.

The chain combines TRBV6-2 or TRBV6-3 with TRBJ2-1; TRBD2 matches at 8 bases. The ends lost 5 bases at V and 0 bases at J; junction bases unmatched: 3. Looked up from germline, CDR1 is MNHEY and CDR2 is SVGEGT. The CDR3 sequence is 15 residues long. CDR3: CASSRLASSYNEQFF. CDR3 bases: TGTGCCAGCAGTCGACTAGCGTCCTCCTACAATGAGCAGTTCTTC.

This clonotype has a count of ten or more. The V gene is TRBV5-1, the J gene TRBJ2-2, with TRBD1 matching over 8 bases. Germline CDR1 and CDR2: SGHRS and YFSETQ. V shed 2 bases and J 6 bases; nucleotides not matched to a gene: 9. The CDR3 covers 16 residues. Written as DNA, the CDR3 is TGCGCCAGCAGCTTCGGACAGGGTGGTGTGGCCGGGGAGCTGTTTTTT. This gives the protein CASSFGQGGVAGELFF.

The chain has TRBV10-3 and TRBJ2-1, with 11 bases aligning to TRBD1. The CDR3 is 12 residues long. J gave up 7 bases and V 11 bases, and 4 bases lay outside the gene matches. The germline V gene has CDR1 ENHRY and CDR2 SYGVKD. The CDR3: CAAGQGANEQFF. In DNA form, the CDR3 reads TGTGCCGCCGGACAGGGGGCGAATGAGCAGTTCTTC.

The J gene is TRBJ2-2, the V gene TRBV19; TRBD2 matches at 10 bases. V lost 4 bases and J lost 4; bases outside the gene matches: 3. In germline, CDR1 is LNHDA, CDR2 SQIVND (reference sequence). The CDR3 sequence is 15 residues long. CDR3 in amino acids: CASSTGLAVTGELFF. The CDR3 DNA follows: TGTGCCAGTAGTACCGGACTAGCGGTCACCGGGGAGCTGTTTTTT.

The chain uses TRBV27 and TRBJ2-7, with TRBD1 matching 10 bases. V was clipped by 6 bases and J by 6 bases; unmatched bases: 8. CDR3 length: 14 amino acids. CDR1 MNHEY and CDR2 SMNVEV come from the germline V gene (reference sequence). The CDR3 DNA sequence: TGTGCCAGCAGCCCCGGGACAGGGGTCACCGAGCAGTACTTC. This encodes CASSPGTGVTEQYF.

This clonotype was counted at least ten times. The chain is built from TRBV28 and TRBJ2-3, with 8 positions matching TRBD2. Germline CDR1 is MDHEN and CDR2 is SYDVKM. The V gene end was trimmed by 6 bases and the J gene end by 6 bases; junction bases not matched to a gene: 8. This CDR3 region has 14 residues. The CDR3 DNA follows: TGTGCCAGCAGGCCCCGATCTAGCGGGGATACGCAGTATTTT. Amino acids: CASRPRSSGDTQYF.

This clonotype appeared a few times. The J gene is TRBJ2-4, the V gene TRBV2; D might be TRBD2 (6 bases). The CDR3 length is 15 residues. V was clipped by 7 bases and J by 2 bases, with 15 bases between them. Germline V gene data show CDR1 as SNHLY and CDR2 as FYNNEI. The CDR3: CASTGGVSTKNIQYF. CDR3 coding DNA: TGTGCCAGCACAGGAGGGGTCTCGACCAAAAACATTCAGTACTTC.

The chain links TRBV13 to TRBJ1-1; D is uncertain. Looked up from germline, CDR1 is PRHDT and CDR2 is FYEKMQ (reference sequence). The CDR3 extends over 15 amino acids. V was cut by 5 bases and J by 4 bases, with 17 bases left in between. DNA of the CDR3: TGTGCCAGCAGCCCCGCGGGAAACTTGGGCACTGAAGCTTTCTTT. The encoded protein is CASSPAGNLGTEAFF.

This sequence joins TRBV29-1 and TRBJ1-2; tentative D call: TRBD1 (6 bases). The CDR3 covers 13 residues. The V end lost 3 bases, the J end lost 2 bases, and 10 bases lay between the germline ends. In germline, CDR1 is SQVTM, CDR2 ANQGSEA. CDR3 protein: CSVDRGVNYGYTF. CDR3 nucleotides: TGCAGCGTTGACAGGGGCGTAAACTATGGCTACACCTTC.

The V gene is TRBV7-9, the J gene TRBJ2-1, with 7 bases matching TRBD2. Germline CDR1 SEHNR, CDR2 FQNEAQ (reference sequence). This CDR3 spans 19 amino acids. With 2 bases clipped from V and 1 base from J, the junction kept 14 bases outside the gene matches. The chain's CDR3 is CASSLMGEGESGSYNEQFF. The CDR3 region has the DNA TGTGCCAGCAGCTTAATGGGGGAGGGCGAGTCAGGTTCCTACAATGAGCAGTTCTTC.